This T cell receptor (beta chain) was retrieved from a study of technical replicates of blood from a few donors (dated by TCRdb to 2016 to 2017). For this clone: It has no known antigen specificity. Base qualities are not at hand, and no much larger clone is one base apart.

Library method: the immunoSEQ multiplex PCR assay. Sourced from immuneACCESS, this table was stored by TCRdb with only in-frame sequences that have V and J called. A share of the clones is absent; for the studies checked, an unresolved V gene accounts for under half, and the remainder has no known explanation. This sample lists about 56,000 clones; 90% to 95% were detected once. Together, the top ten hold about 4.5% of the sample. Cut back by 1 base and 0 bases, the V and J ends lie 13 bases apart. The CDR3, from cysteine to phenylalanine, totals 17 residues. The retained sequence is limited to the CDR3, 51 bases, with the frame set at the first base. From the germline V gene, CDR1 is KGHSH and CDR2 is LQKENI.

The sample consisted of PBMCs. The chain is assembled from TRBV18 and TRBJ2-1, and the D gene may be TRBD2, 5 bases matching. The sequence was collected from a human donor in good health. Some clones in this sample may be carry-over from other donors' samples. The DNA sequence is TGTGCCAGCTCACCACGAGGCAGCGGACTCTCCTACAATGAGCAGTTCTTC. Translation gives CASSPRGSGLSYNEQFF.